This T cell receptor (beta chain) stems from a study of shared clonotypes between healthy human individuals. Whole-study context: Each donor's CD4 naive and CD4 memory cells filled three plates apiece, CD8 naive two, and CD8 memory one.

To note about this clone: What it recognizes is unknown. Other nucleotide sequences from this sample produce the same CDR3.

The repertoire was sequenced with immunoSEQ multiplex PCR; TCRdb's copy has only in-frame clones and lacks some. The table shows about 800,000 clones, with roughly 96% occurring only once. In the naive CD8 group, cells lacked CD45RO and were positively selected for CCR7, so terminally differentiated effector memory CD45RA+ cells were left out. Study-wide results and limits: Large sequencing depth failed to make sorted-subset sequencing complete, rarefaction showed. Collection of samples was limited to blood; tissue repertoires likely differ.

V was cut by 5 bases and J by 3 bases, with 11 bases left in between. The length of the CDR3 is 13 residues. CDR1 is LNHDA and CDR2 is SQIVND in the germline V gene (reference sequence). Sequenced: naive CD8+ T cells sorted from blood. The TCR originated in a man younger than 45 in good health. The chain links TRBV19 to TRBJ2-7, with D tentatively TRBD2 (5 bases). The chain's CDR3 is CASSPTEGYEQYF. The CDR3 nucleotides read TGTGCCAGTAGTCCCACAGAGGGCTACGAGCAGTACTTC.